These 26 T cell receptor beta chains originate from one sample sequenced in a study of blood T cells in healthy people across ages. Primers used in a second PCR of about 7 to 12 cycles were a sample-barcoded 5' primer and a J-beta primer mix. TCRdb itself ran the 5' RACE reads through MiXCR, one entry per CDR3 protein. Of about 700,000 distinct CDR3 sequences listed, approximately 30% are singletons. The sample comprised blood. These receptors all come from a woman older than 75 in good health.

This chain joins TRBV6-1 and TRBJ1-1; D is unclear. Trimming pared 4 bases from V and 1 base from J, leaving 7 bases between. CDR1 and CDR2 from the germline V gene are MNHNS and SASEGT. The CDR3 loop spans 13 amino acids. The CDR3 DNA is TGTGCCAGCAGTGGAGGCACGAACACTGAAGCTTTCTTT. The encoded protein is CASSGGTNTEAFF.

The rearrangement uses TRBV29-1 and TRBJ1-2; tentatively, D is TRBD1 (6 bases). CDR1 is SQVTM, CDR2 ANQGSEA, per germline. CDR3 length equals 14 residues. Trimming left V 3 bases short and J 8 bases short, with 19 bases between. The CDR3 protein is CSVEGRGPKWGYTF. The CDR3 DNA is TGCAGCGTTGAGGGCAGGGGCCCAAAGTGGGGCTACACCTTC.

Points on this clonotype: A read error may explain this, as a much larger clone is one base away. The chain links TRBV9 to TRBJ2-3; 8 bases are shared with TRBD2. This CDR3 comprises 16 residues. Germline CDR1 reads SGDLS; CDR2 reads YYNGEE. The CDR3 loop is CANSVSSGDGTDTQYF. The CDR3 DNA is TGTGCCAACAGCGTCAGTAGCGGGGACGGCACAGATACGCAGTATTTT.

The CDR3 reads CASSDPGTGGRNTEAFF. The CDR3 nucleotides are TGTGCCAGCAGTGATCCCGGGACAGGGGGCCGAAACACTGAAGCTTTCTTT. The chain couples TRBV6-2 or TRBV6-3 to TRBJ1-1, with 12 bases matching TRBD1. Looked up from germline, CDR1 is MNHEY and CDR2 is SVGEGT. This CDR3 contains 17 residues. V shed 5 bases, J shed 2 bases, and the junction held 9 bases outside the gene matches.

This clonotype was detected many times. The V and J genes are TRBV12-3 or TRBV12-4 and TRBJ2-1, with 7 bases aligning to TRBD2. The CDR3 runs to 17 residues. V dropped 7 bases and J dropped 6; count of bases not matched to a gene: 18. CDR3 DNA: TGTGCCAGCACCAAAGTGGGGGGGAGACTCAGGACCAATGAGCAGTTCTTC. This codes for CASTKVGGRLRTNEQFF.

Ten or more counts support this clonotype. V usage is TRBV7-9 and J usage is TRBJ1-2, with TRBD1 as a possible D gene (5 bases). This CDR3 region has 15 residues. Germline V gene sequence: CDR1 SEHNR, CDR2 FQNEAQ (reference sequence). The V and J ends lost 2 bases and 4 bases respectively, with 14 bases between them. The CDR3 nucleotides are TGTGCCAGCAGCTTAACGGGGGGGTTCGCCTATGGCTACACCTTC. Protein: CASSLTGGFAYGYTF.

CDR3 sequence (DNA): TGTGCCATCAGTGAGTCCTTACAGAGCTATGGCTACACCTTC. It encodes CAISESLQSYGYTF. V gene TRBV10-3 combines with J gene TRBJ1-2; D ambiguous. Trimming pared 0 bases from V and 4 bases from J, leaving 9 bases between. The CDR3 has 14 residues. Looked up from germline, CDR1 is ENHRY and CDR2 is SYGVKD.

Ten or more counts support this clonotype. CDR3 protein: CASSSKPRGLLTDTQYF. The CDR3 region has the DNA TGTGCCAGCAGCTCTAAACCGCGGGGGCTACTCACAGATACGCAGTATTTT. The chain has TRBV7-3 and TRBJ2-3; TRBD2 might be the D (7 bases). Trimming pared 4 bases from V and 2 bases from J, leaving 19 bases between. Germline lookup yields CDR1 SGHTA and CDR2 FQGTGA. The CDR3 has 17 amino acids.

This clonotype came up many times. The gene calls are TRBV7-9 and TRBJ1-2, with no clear D. V was clipped by 0 bases and J by 3 bases, with 11 bases between them. The CDR3 sequence is 15 residues long. Germline CDR1 SEHNR, CDR2 FQNEAQ (reference sequence). The CDR3 is CASSLAGFMDYGYTF. The CDR3 coding sequence is TGTGCCAGCAGCTTAGCCGGCTTTATGGACTATGGCTACACCTTC. The whole variable domain, filled in from reference TRBV7-9 and TRBJ1-2, reads DTGVSQNPRHKITKRGQNVTFRCDPISEHNRLYWYRQTLGQGPEFLTYFQNEAQLEKSRLLSDRFSAERPKGSFSTLEIQRTEQGDSAMYLCASSLAGFMDYGYTFGSGTRLTVV.

Many counts were recorded for this clonotype. The J gene is TRBJ2-3, the V gene TRBV6-2 or TRBV6-3, with D maybe TRBD1 (5 bases). Germline V CDR1 and CDR2: MNHEY, SVGEGT. The germline V and J ends were trimmed by 6 bases and 4 bases, with 17 bases remaining between them. CDR3 length: 15 residues. The CDR3 here is CASSLSPVGADTQYF. DNA of the CDR3: TGTGCCAGCAGCCTAAGTCCCGTAGGGGCAGATACGCAGTATTTT.

V gene TRBV11-1 combines with J gene TRBJ1-1; TRBD1 might be the D (5 bases). The germline gives CDR1 SGHAT, CDR2 FQDESV (reference sequence). V lost 1 base and J lost 1, with 10 bases in between. The CDR3 runs to 15 residues. CDR3 DNA sequence: TGTGCCAGCAGCTTAGGACAGATAAAGAACACTGAAGCTTTCTTT. Its protein product is CASSLGQIKNTEAFF.

On this clonotype: This CDR3 fails to terminate in the conserved phenylalanine or tryptophan, so it likely reflects a read error. The chain combines TRBV28 with TRBJ2-2; 10 bases are a match to TRBD2. Unmatched junction bases numbered 11, after V lost 10 bases and J lost 6 bases. The CDR3 is made up of 15 amino acids. CDR1 and CDR2 from the germline V gene are MDHEN and SYDVKM. The CDR3 sequence: CATNLPGLASGELFV. The CDR3 DNA follows: TGTGCCACCAACCTACCGGGACTAGCGTCCGGGGAGCTGTTTGTT.

This clonotype was found a few times. The chain is built from TRBV9 and TRBJ1-6, with TRBD1 as a possible D gene (6 bases). The germline V and J ends were trimmed by 3 bases and 6 bases, with 22 bases remaining between them. The germline V gene encodes CDR1 SGDLS and CDR2 YYNGEE. The CDR3 contains 18 residues. The chain's CDR3 is CASSAHPGGGAINSPLHF. The CDR3 DNA reads as TGTGCCAGCAGCGCTCACCCTGGAGGGGGGGCGATTAATTCACCCCTCCACTTT.

The sample holds a few counts of this clonotype. The rearrangement uses TRBV7-2 and TRBJ1-2; 9 nucleotides line up with TRBD1. The trim removed 1 base at V and 4 bases at J, leaving 7 bases unmatched. The CDR3 is 16 residues long. CDR1 is SGHTA, CDR2 FQGNSA, per germline. CDR3 loop: CASSLGRTGVSYGYTF. The DNA of the CDR3 is TGTGCCAGCAGCTTAGGGAGGACAGGGGTGTCCTATGGCTACACCTTC.

This clonotype was counted at least ten times. The CDR3 region is CASGLTQGLGVLTF. CDR3 coding DNA: TGTGCTAGTGGCCTGACACAGGGGTTAGGCGTCCTGACTTTC. The chain links TRBV12-5 to TRBJ2-6; TRBD1 matches 7 bases. V was clipped by 6 bases and J by 12 bases; unmatched bases: 11. CDR3 size: 14 residues. The germline CDR1 and CDR2 sequences are LGHNT and FRNRAP.

This clonotype has ten or more counts. The chain links TRBV15 to TRBJ2-1, with TRBD1 matching over 11 bases. The germline V gene has CDR1 LNHNV and CDR2 YYDKDF (reference sequence). Trimming removed 5 bases from V and 4 bases from J; junction bases left unmatched: 4. The CDR3 runs to 15 residues. The CDR3 region is CATSSGDRGYNEQFF. In nucleotides, the CDR3 is TGTGCCACCAGCTCAGGGGACAGGGGGTACAATGAGCAGTTCTTC.

In this sample, this clonotype turned up many times. The chain uses TRBV6-2 or TRBV6-3 and TRBJ2-7; D is possibly TRBD1 (6 bases). Trimming took off 5 bases at V and 3 bases at J, with 26 bases between the two ends. Germline CDR1 is MNHEY and CDR2 is SVGEGT. CDR3 size: 18 residues. The CDR3 protein is CASSKTVIAGVGYYEQYF. CDR3 nucleotide sequence: TGTGCCAGCAGTAAAACCGTCATCGCAGGGGTTGGGTACTACGAGCAGTACTTC.

Comments on this clonotype: A much larger clone is a single base away; this may be a read error. The chain uses TRBV6-2 or TRBV6-3 and TRBJ2-5, with D possibly TRBD2 on 5 matching bases. The V gene's germline CDR1 is MNHEY and CDR2 SVGEGT. This CDR3 region has 13 residues. V was pared by 6 bases and J by 4 bases, with 12 bases between. The CDR3 spells CASRSVRGETQYF. In DNA, the CDR3 is TGTGCCAGCAGGTCAGTACGGGGAGAGACCCAGTACTTC.

This clonotype was detected many times. This chain links TRBV12-3 or TRBV12-4 with TRBJ2-7, with no clear D. V was cut by 4 bases and J by 5 bases, with 18 bases left in between. This CDR3 spans 15 amino acids. The CDR3 region is CASSSDDPAIHEQYF. The CDR3 region has the DNA TGTGCCAGCAGTTCGGACGATCCGGCTATCCACGAGCAGTACTTC.

This clonotype was counted ten times or more. This chain joins TRBV4-2 and TRBJ2-7, with no clear D. Per the germline V gene, CDR1 is LGHNA and CDR2 is YNFKEQ. V lost 1 base and J 0 bases, leaving 10 bases between the germline ends. This CDR3 has 15 residues. The chain's CDR3 is CASSQGQDPSYEQYF. In DNA, the CDR3 is TGTGCCAGCAGCCAAGGGCAGGACCCCTCCTACGAGCAGTACTTC.

CDR3 sequence (DNA): TGTGCCAGCAGCATAACAGGGGGAGGGTCCTACGAGCAGTACTTC. Translating gives CASSITGGGSYEQYF. The chain uses TRBV6-5 and TRBJ2-7; a weak D match, TRBD1 (8 bases). Trimming took off 6 bases at V and 1 base at J, with 16 bases between the two ends. CDR1 and CDR2 from the germline V gene are MNHEY and SVGAGI. This CDR3 comprises 15 residues.

This clonotype has at least ten counts. The genes are TRBV5-1 and TRBJ2-7; a weak D match, TRBD2 (6 bases). Germline CDR1 reads SGHRS; CDR2 reads YFSETQ. Trimming stripped 6 bases from V and 2 bases from J, with 18 bases between. CDR3 length: 15 amino acids. CDR3 sequence (DNA): TGCGCCAGCAAGTCCCACCGGGACTGGCCCTACGAGCAGTACTTC. Its protein product is CASKSHRDWPYEQYF.

A remark on this clonotype: A much more abundant neighbour one base away suggests this may be a read error. V gene TRBV5-1 combines with J gene TRBJ1-1; 7 nucleotides agree with TRBD1. The CDR3 runs 14 residues. CDR1 is SGHRS, CDR2 YFSETQ, per germline. The CDR3 spells CTSSLGQPVTEAFF. Written as DNA, the CDR3 is TGCACCAGCAGCTTGGGACAGCCGGTCACTGAAGCTTTCTTT.

As to this clonotype: A much larger clone sits a single nucleotide away, making a read error possible. J is TRBJ2-1 and V is TRBV2; tentative D call: TRBD2 (7 bases). Matching the DNA end better, TRBJ2-7 makes the J call doubtful. The CDR3 extends over 14 amino acids. The V gene's germline CDR1 is SNHLY and CDR2 FYNNEI. The CDR3 nucleotides read TGTGCCGGTCTAGGGGGGGCGTCCTACAATGAGCAGTACTTC. Translating it yields CAGLGGASYNEQYF.

This clonotype was picked up a small number of times. The rearrangement uses TRBV4-3 and TRBJ1-1, with D hard to call. CDR3 length: 14 residues. V was cut by 0 bases and J by 1 base, with 6 bases left in between. Germline V gene lookup returns CDR1 LGHNA and CDR2 YSLEER. As DNA, the CDR3 is TGCGCCAGCAGCCAAGACGACGGGAACACTGAAGCTTTCTTT. Amino acid sequence: CASSQDDGNTEAFF.

This chain connects TRBV7-8 to TRBJ1-2; a weak D match, TRBD1 (6 bases). The V and J ends lost 5 bases and 0 bases respectively, with 19 bases between them. CDR3 length equals 17 residues. Germline V CDR1 and CDR2: SGHVS, FQNEAQ. The CDR3 DNA is TGTGCCAGCAGCCGACGCGAGGACAGACTTGCTAACTATGGCTACACCTTC. Amino acid sequence: CASSRREDRLANYGYTF.